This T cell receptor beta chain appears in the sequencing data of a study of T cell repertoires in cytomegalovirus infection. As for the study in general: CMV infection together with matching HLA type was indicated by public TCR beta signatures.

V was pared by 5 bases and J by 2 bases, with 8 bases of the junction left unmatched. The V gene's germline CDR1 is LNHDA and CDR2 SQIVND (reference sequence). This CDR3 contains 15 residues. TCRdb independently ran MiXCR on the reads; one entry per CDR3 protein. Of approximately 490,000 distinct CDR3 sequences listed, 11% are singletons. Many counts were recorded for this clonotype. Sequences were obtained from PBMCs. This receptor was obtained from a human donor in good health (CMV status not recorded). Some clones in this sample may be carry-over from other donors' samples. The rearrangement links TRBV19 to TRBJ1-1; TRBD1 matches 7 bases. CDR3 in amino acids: CASSGRTGRNTEAFF. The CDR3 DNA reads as TGTGCCAGTAGTGGGAGGACAGGACGAAACACTGAAGCTTTCTTT.